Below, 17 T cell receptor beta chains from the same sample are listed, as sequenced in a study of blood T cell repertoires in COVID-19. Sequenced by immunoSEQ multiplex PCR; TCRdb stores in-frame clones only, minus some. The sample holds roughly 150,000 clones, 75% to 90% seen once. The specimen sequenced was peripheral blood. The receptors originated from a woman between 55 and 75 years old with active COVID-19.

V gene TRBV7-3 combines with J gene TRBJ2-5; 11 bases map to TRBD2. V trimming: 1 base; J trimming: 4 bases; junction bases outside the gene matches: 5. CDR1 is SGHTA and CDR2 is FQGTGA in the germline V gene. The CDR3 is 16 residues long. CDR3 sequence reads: CASSLMGLAGGETQYF. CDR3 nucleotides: TGTGCCAGCAGCTTAATGGGGCTAGCGGGAGGAGAGACCCAGTACTTC.

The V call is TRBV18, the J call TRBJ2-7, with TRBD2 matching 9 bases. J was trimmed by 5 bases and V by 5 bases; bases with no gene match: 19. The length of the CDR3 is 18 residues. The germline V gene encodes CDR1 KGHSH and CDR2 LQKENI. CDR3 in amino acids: CASSTTLSAGGLKNEQYF. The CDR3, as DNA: TGTGCCAGCTCAACTACCCTTTCGGCGGGAGGGCTTAAGAACGAGCAGTACTTC.

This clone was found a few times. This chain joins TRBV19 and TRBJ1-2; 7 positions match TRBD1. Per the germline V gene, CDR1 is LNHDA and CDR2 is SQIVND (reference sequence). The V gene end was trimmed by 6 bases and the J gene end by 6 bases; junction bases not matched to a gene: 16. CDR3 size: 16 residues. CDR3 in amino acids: CASSRTWDSSTNGYTF. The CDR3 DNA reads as TGTGCCAGTAGCCGAACGTGGGACAGCTCAACTAATGGCTACACCTTC.

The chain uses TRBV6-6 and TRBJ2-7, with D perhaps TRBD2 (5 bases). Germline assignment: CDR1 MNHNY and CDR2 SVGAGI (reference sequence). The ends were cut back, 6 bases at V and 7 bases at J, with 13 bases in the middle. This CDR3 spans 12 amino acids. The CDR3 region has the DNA TGTGCCAGCAGCCGATCTAGCCTGGAGCAGTACTTC. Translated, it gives CASSRSSLEQYF.

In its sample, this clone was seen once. CDR3 region: CASSKGTSGTLEQFF. CDR3 sequence (DNA): TGCGCCAGCAGCAAGGGGACTAGCGGGACACTTGAGCAGTTCTTC. The chain recombines TRBV5-1 with TRBJ2-1; 13 bases align to TRBD2. J was trimmed by 9 bases and V by 4 bases; bases with no gene match: 7. The CDR3 loop spans 15 amino acids. The germline V gene has CDR1 SGHRS and CDR2 YFSETQ.

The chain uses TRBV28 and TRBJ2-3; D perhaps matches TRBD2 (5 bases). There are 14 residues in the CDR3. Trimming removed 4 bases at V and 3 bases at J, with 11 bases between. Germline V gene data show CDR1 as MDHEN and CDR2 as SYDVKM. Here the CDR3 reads CASSWWERTDTQYF. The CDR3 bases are TGTGCCAGCAGTTGGTGGGAGAGGACAGATACGCAGTATTTT.

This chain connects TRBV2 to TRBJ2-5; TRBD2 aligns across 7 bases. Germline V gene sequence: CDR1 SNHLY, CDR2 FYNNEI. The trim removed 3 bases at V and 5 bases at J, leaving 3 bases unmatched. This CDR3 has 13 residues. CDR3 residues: CASSDTSVETQYF. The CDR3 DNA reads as TGTGCCAGCAGTGATACTAGCGTGGAGACCCAGTACTTC.

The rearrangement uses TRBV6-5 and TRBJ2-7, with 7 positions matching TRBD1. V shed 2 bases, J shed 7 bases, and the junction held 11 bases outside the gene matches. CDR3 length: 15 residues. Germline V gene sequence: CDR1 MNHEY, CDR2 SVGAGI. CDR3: CASSYRDRALVEQYF. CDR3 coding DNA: TGTGCCAGCAGTTACAGAGACAGGGCTCTCGTAGAGCAGTACTTC.

The CDR3 bases are TGTGCCAGCAGCGTAGAGGGGCAGGGGTTCCGGGACCTACATACGCAGTATTTT. Translation gives CASSVEGQGFRDLHTQYF. The V and J genes are TRBV9 and TRBJ2-3; possible D gene TRBD1, 6 bases. This CDR3 is 18 amino acids long. Deletions cut 0 bases from V and 7 bases from J, with 24 bases between. Per the germline V gene, CDR1 is SGDLS and CDR2 is YYNGEE. Variable domain in full (rest from reference TRBV9 and TRBJ2-3): DSGVTQTPKHLITATGQRVTLRCSPRSGDLSVYWYQQSLDQGLQFLIQYYNGEERAKGNILERFSAQQFPDLHSELNLSSLELGDSALYFCASSVEGQGFRDLHTQYFGPGTRLTVL.

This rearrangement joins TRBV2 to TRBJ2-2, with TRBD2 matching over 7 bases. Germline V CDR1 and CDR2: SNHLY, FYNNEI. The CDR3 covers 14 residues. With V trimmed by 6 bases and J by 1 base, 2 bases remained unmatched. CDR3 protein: CASRGTKNTGELFF. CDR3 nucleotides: TGTGCCAGCAGGGGGACTAAGAACACCGGGGAGCTGTTTTTT.

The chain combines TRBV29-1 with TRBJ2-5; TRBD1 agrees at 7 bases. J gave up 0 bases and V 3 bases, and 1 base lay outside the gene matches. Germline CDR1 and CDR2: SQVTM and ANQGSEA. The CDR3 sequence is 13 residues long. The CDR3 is CSVEGQNQETQYF. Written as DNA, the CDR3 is TGCAGCGTTGAGGGACAGAACCAAGAGACCCAGTACTTC.

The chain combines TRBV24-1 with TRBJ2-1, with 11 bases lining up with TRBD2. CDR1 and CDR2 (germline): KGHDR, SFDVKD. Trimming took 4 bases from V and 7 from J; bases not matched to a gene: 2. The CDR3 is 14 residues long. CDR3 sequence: CATSEGLAANEQFF. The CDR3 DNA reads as TGTGCCACCAGTGAGGGACTAGCGGCAAATGAGCAGTTCTTC.

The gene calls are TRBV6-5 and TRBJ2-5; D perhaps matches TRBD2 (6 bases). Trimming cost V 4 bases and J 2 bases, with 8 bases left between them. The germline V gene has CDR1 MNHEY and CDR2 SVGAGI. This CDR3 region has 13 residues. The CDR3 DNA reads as TGTGCCAGCAGTTCGGGACTGCAAGAGACCCAGTACTTC. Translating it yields CASSSGLQETQYF.

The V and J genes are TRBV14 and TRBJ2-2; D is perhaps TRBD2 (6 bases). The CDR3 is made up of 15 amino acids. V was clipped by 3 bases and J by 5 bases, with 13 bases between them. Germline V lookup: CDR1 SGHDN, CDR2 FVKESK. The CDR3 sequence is CASSQRGLVTGELFF. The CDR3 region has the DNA TGTGCCAGCAGCCAGAGGGGACTCGTTACCGGGGAGCTGTTTTTT. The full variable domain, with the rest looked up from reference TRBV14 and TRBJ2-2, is EAGVTQFPSHSVIEKGQTVTLRCDPISGHDNLYWYRRVMGKEIKFLLHFVKESKQDESGMPNNRFLAERTGGTYSTLKVQPAELEDSGVYFCASSQRGLVTGELFFGEGSRLTVL.

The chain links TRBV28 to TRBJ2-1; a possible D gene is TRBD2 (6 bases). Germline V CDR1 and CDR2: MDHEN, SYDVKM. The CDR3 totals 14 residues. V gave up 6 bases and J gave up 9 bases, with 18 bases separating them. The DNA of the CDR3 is TGTGCCAGCAGCCCACCTGGGGGGAACGGTGAGCAGTTCTTC. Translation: CASSPPGGNGEQFF. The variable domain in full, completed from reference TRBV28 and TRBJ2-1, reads DVKVTQSSRYLVKRTGEKVFLECVQDMDHENMFWYRQDPGLGLRLIYFSYDVKMKEKGDIPEGYSVSREKKERFSLILESASTNQTSMYLCASSPPGGNGEQFFGPGTRLTVL.

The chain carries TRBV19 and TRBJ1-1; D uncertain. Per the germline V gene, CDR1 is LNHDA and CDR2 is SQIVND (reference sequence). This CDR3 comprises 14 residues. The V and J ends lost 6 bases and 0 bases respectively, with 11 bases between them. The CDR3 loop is CASRPQILNTEAFF. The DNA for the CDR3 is TGTGCCAGTAGACCCCAGATACTGAACACTGAAGCTTTCTTT.

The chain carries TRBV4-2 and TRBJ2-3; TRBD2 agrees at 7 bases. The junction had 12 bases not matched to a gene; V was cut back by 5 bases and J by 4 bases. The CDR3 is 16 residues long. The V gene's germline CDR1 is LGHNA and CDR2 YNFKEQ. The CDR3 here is CASSGAGAGVSDTQYF. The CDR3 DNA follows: TGTGCCAGCAGCGGGGCTGGGGCGGGAGTTTCAGATACGCAGTATTTT.